This entry lists 17 T cell receptor beta chains sequenced from one sample in a study of blood T cell repertoires in COVID-19. Profiled with immunoSEQ multiplex PCR; TCRdb holds only in-frame clones, not every one. The table includes 150,000 to 200,000 clones, around 85% detected once. The source material was peripheral blood. Receptor source: a woman aged 65 to 85 with acute or convalescent COVID-19.

The chain recombines TRBV13 with TRBJ2-1; 14 nucleotides line up with TRBD2. The germline V gene encodes CDR1 PRHDT and CDR2 FYEKMQ (reference sequence). After removal of 2 bases from V and 3 bases from J, the junction contained 12 bases not matched to a gene. This CDR3 region has 20 residues. In nucleotides, the CDR3 is TGTGCCAGCAGCTTAACCTCGACTAGCGGGAGGGCCAGGGGCTACAATGAGCAGTTCTTC. Translation: CASSLTSTSGRARGYNEQFF.

V usage is TRBV28 and J usage is TRBJ1-2, with 7 bases fitting TRBD1. The CDR3 totals 13 residues. Trimming cost V 3 bases and J 7 bases; bases outside gene matches: 5. Germline CDR1 MDHEN, CDR2 SYDVKM. CDR3 sequence: CASSLGRGIGYTF. CDR3 sequence (DNA): TGTGCCAGCAGTTTGGGCAGGGGGATTGGCTACACCTTC.

J is TRBJ1-6 and V is TRBV6-5; 7 nucleotides line up with TRBD1. J was trimmed by 3 bases and V by 5 bases; bases with no gene match: 4. This CDR3 is 15 amino acids long. The germline gives CDR1 MNHEY, CDR2 SVGAGI. CDR3 amino acids: CASSPGGIYNSPLHF. The CDR3 DNA reads as TGTGCCAGCAGTCCAGGGGGGATCTATAATTCACCCCTCCACTTT.

V and J are TRBV28 and TRBJ1-2; TRBD1 might be the D (5 bases). Looked up from germline, CDR1 is MDHEN and CDR2 is SYDVKM. Trimming removed 6 bases from V and 2 bases from J, with 13 bases in between. This CDR3 comprises 14 residues. The CDR3 coding sequence is TGTGCCAGCAGGCGGGACGGAAACAACTATGGCTACACCTTC. Amino acids: CASRRDGNNYGYTF.

The chain links TRBV2 to TRBJ2-7, with D maybe TRBD1 (5 bases). Germline V gene data show CDR1 as SNHLY and CDR2 as FYNNEI. V was cut by 1 base and J by 3 bases, with 10 bases left in between. The CDR3 covers 14 residues. The CDR3 nucleotides are TGTGCCAGCAGTGAAGAGGGGATATTCTACGAGCAGTACTTC. Translating gives CASSEEGIFYEQYF. Looking up the rest from reference TRBV2 and TRBJ2-7 gives the full variable domain: EPEVTQTPSHQVTQMGQEVILRCVPISNHLYFYWYRQILGQKVEFLVSFYNNEISEKSEIFDDQFSVERPDGSNFTLKIRSTKLEDSAMYFCASSEEGIFYEQYFGPGTRLTVT.

The chain is built from TRBV11-3 and TRBJ2-7, with a weak D call TRBD1 (6 bases). With 8 bases removed from V and 0 bases from J, the gap between germline ends came to 11 bases. The CDR3 sequence is 13 residues long. Germline V gives CDR1 SGHNT, CDR2 YENEEA. CDR3 in amino acids: CASSTGSSYEQYF. The DNA for the CDR3 is TGTGCCAGCTCCACAGGGAGCTCCTACGAGCAGTACTTC.

The genes are TRBV19 and TRBJ1-2, with TRBD1 identical over 8 bases. The germline CDR1 and CDR2 sequences are LNHDA and SQIVND (reference sequence). This CDR3 has 16 residues. The V and J ends lost 4 bases and 4 bases, in that order; junction bases with no gene match: 11. The CDR3 DNA follows: TGTGCCAGTAGTACAGGGGGCCCCGGACCCTTCTATGGCTACACCTTC. Protein: CASSTGGPGPFYGYTF.

This clone was detected once. The chain uses TRBV19 and TRBJ2-3; 9 bases map to TRBD1. The CDR3 is 15 residues long. Trimming cost V 5 bases and J 3 bases; bases outside gene matches: 6. The germline V gene has CDR1 LNHDA and CDR2 SQIVND (reference sequence). The CDR3 sequence is CASSAGTGRTDTQYF. As DNA, the CDR3 is TGTGCCAGTAGTGCCGGGACAGGGAGGACAGATACGCAGTATTTT.

The chain recombines TRBV7-8 with TRBJ1-1, with D possibly being TRBD1 (5 bases). Germline lookup yields CDR1 SGHVS and CDR2 FQNEAQ. V shed 5 bases and J shed 1 base, with 11 bases lying between them. The length of the CDR3 is 14 residues. Written as DNA, the CDR3 is TGTGCCAGCAGCAAAGACAGACCGAACACTGAAGCTTTCTTT. Amino acids: CASSKDRPNTEAFF.

The J gene is TRBJ2-2, the V gene TRBV7-2; a possible D gene is TRBD2 (6 bases). Trimming pared 6 bases from V and 2 bases from J, leaving 22 bases between. Germline V gene sequence: CDR1 SGHTA, CDR2 FQGNSA. This CDR3 comprises 18 residues. The CDR3 region has the DNA TGTGCCAGCAGTTTGGGGTTTTTGGCGGGATCAAACACCGGGGAGCTGTTTTTT. Translated, it gives CASSLGFLAGSNTGELFF.

The V gene is TRBV3-1 (or the pseudogene TRBV3-2), the J gene TRBJ2-5; 7 bases are a match to TRBD2. The CDR3 contains 15 residues. Germline V gene sequence: CDR1 LGHDT, CDR2 YNNKEL (reference sequence). V trimming: 1 base; J trimming: 1 base; junction bases outside the gene matches: 3. CDR3 loop: CASSQVPGGQETQYF. The CDR3 nucleotides read TGTGCCAGCAGCCAAGTCCCGGGGGGCCAAGAGACCCAGTACTTC.

This clone was picked up one time. This sequence joins TRBV27 and TRBJ1-6; 7 positions match TRBD1. With V trimmed by 3 bases and J by 8 bases, 16 bases remained unmatched. Germline V gives CDR1 MNHEY, CDR2 SMNVEV (reference sequence). The CDR3 is 18 residues long. In DNA, the CDR3 is TGTGCCAGCAGTTTGCGCGGTACCCCGGACAGGAGGGATTCACCCCTCCACTTT. It encodes CASSLRGTPDRRDSPLHF.

The rearrangement links TRBV9 to TRBJ1-6, with D possibly being TRBD1 (6 bases). V was cut by 4 bases and J by 9 bases, with 17 bases left in between. CDR3 length: 15 residues. Germline lookup yields CDR1 SGDLS and CDR2 YYNGEE. The CDR3 coding sequence is TGTGCCAGCAGCATTGACAGGAGTAATTTTTCACCCCTCCACTTT. As protein: CASSIDRSNFSPLHF.

V is TRBV13 and J is TRBJ1-1; the D gene is possibly TRBD1 (5 bases). This CDR3 is built from 14 residues. Germline CDR1 reads PRHDT; CDR2 reads FYEKMQ (reference sequence). Deletions cut 5 bases from V and 4 bases from J, with 14 bases between. The CDR3 sequence: CASSPQGHGTEAFF. CDR3 nucleotide sequence: TGTGCCAGCAGCCCGCAGGGCCATGGCACTGAAGCTTTCTTT.

The chain links TRBV12-3 or TRBV12-4 to TRBJ2-1; D unresolved. This CDR3 contains 12 residues. V gave up 3 bases and J gave up 9 bases, with 9 bases separating them. CDR3 region: CASSFSYIEQFF. The CDR3 coding sequence is TGTGCCAGCAGTTTTTCCTATATTGAGCAGTTCTTC.

CDR3 DNA: TGTGCCAGCAGCCCAAGCGGACCCTCCTACGAGCAGTACTTC. Protein: CASSPSGPSYEQYF. V usage is TRBV6-6 and J usage is TRBJ2-7; the D gene is possibly TRBD2 (5 bases). This CDR3 has 14 amino acids. Germline-derived CDR1 and CDR2 are MNHNY and SVGAGI (reference sequence). The V end lost 6 bases, the J end lost 0 bases, and 12 bases lay between the germline ends.

The V gene is TRBV5-4, the J gene TRBJ1-2; possible D gene TRBD1, 5 bases. The length of the CDR3 is 14 residues. Germline V gene sequence: CDR1 SGHNT, CDR2 YYREEE (reference sequence). Trimming took 2 bases from V and 0 from J, leaving 8 bases between them. The CDR3 DNA is TGTGCCAGCAGCTTAGGGGTAGCTAACTATGGCTACACCTTC. Protein: CASSLGVANYGYTF. Combining the CDR3 with reference TRBV5-4 and TRBJ1-2 gives the whole variable domain ETGVTQSPTHLIKTRGQQVTLRCSSQSGHNTVSWYQQALGQGPQFIFQYYREEENGRGNFPPRFSGLQFPNYSSELNVNALELDDSALYLCASSLGVANYGYTFGSGTRLTVV.